These T cell receptor beta chains were read from a single sample in a study of OX40 agonist ivuxolimab in advanced cancers. Assay used: immunoSEQ multiplex PCR; TCRdb lists only in-frame clones, some missing. This table has around 100,000 clones, 80% to 90% appearing once. Sequencing used CD4+ or CD8+ T cells sorted from blood, obtained in a trial of the OX40 agonist ivuxolimab. Every receptor here comes from an adult with an advanced solid tumor such as melanoma, head and neck, liver or kidney cancer. Both conserved end residues are part of each CDR3.

j_call v_call cdr3_aa
TRBJ1-5 TRBV4-1 CASSRTMDSNQPQHF
TRBJ2-6 TRBV5-1 CASSLGGAGANVLTF
TRBJ1-2 TRBV4-3 CASSQIAGINYGYTF
TRBJ1-6 TRBV29-1 CSVRQGPRTSPLHF
TRBJ2-3 TRBV5-1 CASSSGAAGDTQYF
TRBJ2-7 TRBV9 CASSVVDLEQYF
TRBJ1-1 TRBV29-1 CSVDVRGRANTEAFF
TRBJ2-3 TRBV5-1 CASSLEGLADTQYF
TRBJ1-2 TRBV4-3 CASSQQRGTSYGYTF
TRBJ2-3 TRBV7-7 CASSLGAGSGGRNTQYF